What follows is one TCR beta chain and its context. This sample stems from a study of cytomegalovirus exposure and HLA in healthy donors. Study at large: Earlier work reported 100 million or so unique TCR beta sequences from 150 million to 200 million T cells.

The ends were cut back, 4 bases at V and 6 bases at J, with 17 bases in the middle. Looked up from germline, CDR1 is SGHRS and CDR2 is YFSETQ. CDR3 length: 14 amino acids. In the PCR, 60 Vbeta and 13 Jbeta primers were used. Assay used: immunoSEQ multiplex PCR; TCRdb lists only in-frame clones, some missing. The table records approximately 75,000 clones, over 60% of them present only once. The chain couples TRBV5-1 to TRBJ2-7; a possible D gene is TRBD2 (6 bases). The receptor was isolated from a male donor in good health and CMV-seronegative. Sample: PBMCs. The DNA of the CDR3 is TGCGCCAGCAGCCCGACCGGGGGTGCGGGCGAGCAGTACTTC. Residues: CASSPTGGAGEQYF.